This T cell receptor (beta chain) is drawn from a study of blood T cell repertoires in COVID-19. At the level of the study: Samples representing acute and convalescent COVID-19 were sourced from the United States, Italy and Spain. From T cells, B-cell-depleted T cells, or PBMCs came the material, which was cDNA or gDNA.

How the authors handled the data: The assay estimated nucleated cells by amplifying reference gene primers. This table comes from immunoSEQ multiplex PCR, and its TCRdb copy is limited to in-frame clones, with some not included. V, J and clone size are taken as reported in that table, and D and trimming were inferred from the DNA itself. The profile shows roughly 20,000 clones, 85% to 95% of them singletons. The clonotype comes from a woman in her 50s with active COVID-19. Material: peripheral blood.

The CDR3 protein is CASSQERDSYEQYF. CDR3 coding DNA: TGTGCCAGCAGCCAAGAACGGGACTCCTACGAGCAGTACTTC. This chain connects TRBV4-2 to TRBJ2-7, with a tentative D call TRBD2 (5 bases). The V end lost 0 bases, the J end lost 0 bases, and 6 bases lay between the germline ends. The CDR3 is 14 residues long. CDR1 LGHNA and CDR2 YNFKEQ come from the germline V gene.